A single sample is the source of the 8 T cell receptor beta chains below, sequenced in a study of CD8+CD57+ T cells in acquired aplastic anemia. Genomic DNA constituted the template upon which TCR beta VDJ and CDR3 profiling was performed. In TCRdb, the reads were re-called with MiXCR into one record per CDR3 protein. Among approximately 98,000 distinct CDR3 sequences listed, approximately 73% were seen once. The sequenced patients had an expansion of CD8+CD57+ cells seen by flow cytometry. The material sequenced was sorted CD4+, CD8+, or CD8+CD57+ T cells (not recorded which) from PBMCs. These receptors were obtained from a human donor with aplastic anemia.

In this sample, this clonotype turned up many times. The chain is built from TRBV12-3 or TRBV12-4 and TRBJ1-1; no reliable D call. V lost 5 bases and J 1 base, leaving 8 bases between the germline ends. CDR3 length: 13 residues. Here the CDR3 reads CASSAGPNTEAFF. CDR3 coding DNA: TGTGCCAGCAGTGCGGGCCCGAACACTGAAGCTTTCTTT.

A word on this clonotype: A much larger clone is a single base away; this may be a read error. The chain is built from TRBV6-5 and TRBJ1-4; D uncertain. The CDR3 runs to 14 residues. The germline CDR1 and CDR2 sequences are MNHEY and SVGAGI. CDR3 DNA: TGTGCCGGCAGTTACGGGGAAGAACATGAAAAACTGTTTTTT. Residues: CAGSYGEEHEKLFF.

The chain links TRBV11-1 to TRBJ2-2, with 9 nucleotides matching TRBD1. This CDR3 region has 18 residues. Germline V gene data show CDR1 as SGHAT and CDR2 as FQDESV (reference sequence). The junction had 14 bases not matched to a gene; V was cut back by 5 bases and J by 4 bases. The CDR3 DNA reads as TGTGCCAGCAGCGATACAACACCGGGACAGGGACGCACCGGGGAGCTGTTTTTT. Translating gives CASSDTTPGQGRTGELFF.

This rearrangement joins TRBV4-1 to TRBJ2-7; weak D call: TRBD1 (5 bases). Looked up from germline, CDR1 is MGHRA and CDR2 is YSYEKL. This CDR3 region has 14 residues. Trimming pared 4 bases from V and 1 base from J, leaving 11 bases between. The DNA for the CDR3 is TGCGCCAGCAGCCTCCACAGGAATTCCTACGAGCAGTACTTC. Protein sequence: CASSLHRNSYEQYF.

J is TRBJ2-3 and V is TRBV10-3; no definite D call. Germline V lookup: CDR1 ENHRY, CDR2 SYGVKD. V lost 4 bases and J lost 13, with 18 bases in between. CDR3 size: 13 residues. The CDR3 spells CAISAPLSAVEYF. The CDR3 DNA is TGTGCCATCAGTGCCCCTCTCTCCGCCGTTGAGTATTTT.

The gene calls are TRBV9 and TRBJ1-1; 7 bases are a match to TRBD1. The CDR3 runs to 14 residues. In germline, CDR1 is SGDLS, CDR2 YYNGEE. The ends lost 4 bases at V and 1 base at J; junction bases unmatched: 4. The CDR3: CASSYRTGNTEAFF. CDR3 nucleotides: TGTGCCAGCAGCTACAGGACAGGGAACACTGAAGCTTTCTTT.

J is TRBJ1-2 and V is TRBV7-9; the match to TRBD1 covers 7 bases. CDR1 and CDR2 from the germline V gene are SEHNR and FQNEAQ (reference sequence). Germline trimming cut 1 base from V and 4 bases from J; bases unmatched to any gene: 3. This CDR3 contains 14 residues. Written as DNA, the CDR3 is TGTGCCAGCAGCTTAGGGCGGACAGGCTATGGCTACACCTTC. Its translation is CASSLGRTGYGYTF. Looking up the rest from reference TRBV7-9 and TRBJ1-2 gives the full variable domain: DTGVSQNPRHKITKRGQNVTFRCDPISEHNRLYWYRQTLGQGPEFLTYFQNEAQLEKSRLLSDRFSAERPKGSFSTLEIQRTEQGDSAMYLCASSLGRTGYGYTFGSGTRLTVV.

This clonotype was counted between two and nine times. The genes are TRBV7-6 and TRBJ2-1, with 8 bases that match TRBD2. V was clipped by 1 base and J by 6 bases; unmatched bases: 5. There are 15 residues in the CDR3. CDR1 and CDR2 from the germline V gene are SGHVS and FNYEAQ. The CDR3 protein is CASSLEAGDFNEQFF. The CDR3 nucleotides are TGTGCCAGCAGCTTAGAAGCGGGAGACTTCAATGAGCAGTTCTTC.